This TCR beta chain derives from a study of blood T cell repertoires in COVID-19. Study overall: Nucleic acid was either cDNA or gDNA, and it came from T cells, B-cell-depleted T cells, or PBMCs.

Profiling relied on immunoSEQ multiplex PCR, and the TCRdb table lists in-frame clones only, not all of them. The table has about 250,000 clones, approximately 85% seen once. The germline gives CDR1 SNHLY, CDR2 FYNNEI. With 6 bases removed from V and 1 base from J, the gap between germline ends came to 16 bases. The CDR3 is 15 residues long. This receptor was identified in a man aged 45 to 65 with COVID-19, enrolled during active disease. Source material: peripheral blood. The chain recombines TRBV2 with TRBJ2-7; maybe TRBD1 (6 bases). The CDR3 DNA reads TGTGCCAGCAGAACCGACAGGCTGGTTTCCTACGAGCAGTACTTC. Translation gives CASRTDRLVSYEQYF.